This record concerns one TCR beta chain sequence. Its antigen is still unknown. This entry belongs to a study of Graves' ophthalmopathy and Graves' hyperthyroidism. Study outcomes and limitations: Using a 13-signature model, the authors split ophthalmopathy from stable hyperthyroidism, with roughly 91% sensitivity and 81.08% specificity.

V lost 6 bases and J lost 4, with 12 bases in between. The CDR3 extends over 13 amino acids. Germline values: CDR1 MNHNS, CDR2 SASEGT. Each diagnosis was determined on the basis of clinical symptoms, serum thyroxine, TRAb, thyroid ultrasound and orbital computed tomography. As the template, RNA transcripts were used to amplify TCR beta CDR3 regions. Second-round multiplex PCR came after first-round RT-PCR with HTBI primers. From the multiplex PCR reads, TCRdb called clonotypes with MiXCR, one entry per CDR3 protein. The sample carries some 400,000 distinct CDR3 sequences, 18% recorded once. The rearrangement uses TRBV6-1 and TRBJ1-2; unclear D gene. This TCR derives from a young woman with Graves' ophthalmopathy. The specimen sequenced was peripheral blood. CDR3 in amino acids: CASSPDTGYGYTF. The CDR3 DNA sequence: TGTGCCAGCAGCCCTGACACCGGCTATGGCTACACCTTC.